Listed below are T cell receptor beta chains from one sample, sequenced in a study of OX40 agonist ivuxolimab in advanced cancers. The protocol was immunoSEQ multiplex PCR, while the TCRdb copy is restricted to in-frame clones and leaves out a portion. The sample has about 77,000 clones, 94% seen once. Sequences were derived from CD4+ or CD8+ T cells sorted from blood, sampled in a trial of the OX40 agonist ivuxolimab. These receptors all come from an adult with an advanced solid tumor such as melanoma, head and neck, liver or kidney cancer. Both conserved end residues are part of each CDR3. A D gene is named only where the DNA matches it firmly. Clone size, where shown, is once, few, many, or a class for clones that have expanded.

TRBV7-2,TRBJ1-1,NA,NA,CASSFWEGGTEAFF,TGTGCCAGCAGCTTCTGGGAGGGGGGCACTGAAGCTTTCTTT
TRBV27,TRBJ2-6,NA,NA,CASSLGSSGANVLTF,TGTGCCAGCAGTTTAGGAAGCTCTGGGGCCAACGTCCTGACTTTC
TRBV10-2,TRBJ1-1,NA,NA,CASTGVASEAFF,TGCGCCAGCACGGGCGTAGCTTCTGAAGCTTTCTTT
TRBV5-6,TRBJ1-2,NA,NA,CASSPPNVVTNYGYTF,TGTGCCAGCAGTCCCCCCAATGTAGTCACTAACTATGGCTACACCTTC
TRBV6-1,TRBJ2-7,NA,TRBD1,CASSEVQGTWYEQYF,TGTGCCAGCAGTGAAGTACAGGGGACATGGTACGAGCAGTACTTC
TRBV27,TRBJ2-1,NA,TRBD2,CASSWSGGPNNEQFF,TGTGCCAGCAGTTGGAGCGGGGGGCCTAATAATGAGCAGTTCTTC
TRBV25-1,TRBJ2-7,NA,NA,CASSPSWGSYEQYF,TGTGCCAGCAGCCCCAGCTGGGGGTCCTACGAGCAGTACTTC
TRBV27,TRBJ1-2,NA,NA,CASSNGMGYTF,TGTGCCAGCAGTAACGGCATGGGCTACACCTTC
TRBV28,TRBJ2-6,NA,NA,CASSLRETANVLTF,TGTGCCAGCAGTTTGAGGGAAACAGCCAACGTCCTGACTTTC
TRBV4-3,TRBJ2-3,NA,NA,CASSQDAGREPTDTQYF,TGCGCCAGCAGCCAAGATGCAGGCCGGGAGCCCACAGATACGCAGTATTTT
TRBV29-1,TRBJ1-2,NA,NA,CSVADGPGYTF,TGCAGCGTTGCGGACGGGCCCGGCTACACCTTC
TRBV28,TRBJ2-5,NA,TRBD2,CAVRSRGVREETQYF,TGTGCCGTACGGTCCCGGGGGGTAAGAGAAGAGACCCAGTACTTC
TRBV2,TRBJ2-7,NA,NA,CASSFYRRRAAYEQYF,TGTGCCAGCAGTTTTTATCGACGGAGAGCGGCCTACGAGCAGTACTTC
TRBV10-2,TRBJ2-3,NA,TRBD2,CASSEGRGGASPDTQYF,TGCGCCAGCAGTGAAGGGCGGGGGGGCGCCTCCCCAGATACGCAGTATTTT
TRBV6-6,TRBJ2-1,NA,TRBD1,CASSYRQGAYNEQFF,TGTGCCAGCAGTTATCGACAGGGGGCGTACAATGAGCAGTTCTTC
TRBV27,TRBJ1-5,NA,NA,CASSFSGHGNQPQHF,TGTGCCAGCAGTTTTTCGGGCCATGGCAATCAGCCCCAGCATTTT
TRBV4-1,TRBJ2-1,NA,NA,CASRGTYNEQFF,TGCGCCAGCAGGGGCACCTACAATGAGCAGTTCTTC
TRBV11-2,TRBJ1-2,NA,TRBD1,CASSPGGRGWYGYTF,TGTGCCAGCAGCCCAGGGGGTAGAGGGTGGTATGGCTACACCTTC
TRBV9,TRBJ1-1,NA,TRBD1,CASSHRTGGANTEAFF,TGTGCCAGCAGCCACAGGACAGGGGGCGCGAACACTGAAGCTTTCTTT
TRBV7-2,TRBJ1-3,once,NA,CASRGSHSGNTIYF,TGTGCCAGTAGGGGCTCTCACTCTGGAAACACCATATATTTT
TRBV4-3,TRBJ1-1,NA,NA,CASSQERWGNTEAFF,TGCGCCAGCAGCCAAGAGAGGTGGGGGAACACTGAAGCTTTCTTT
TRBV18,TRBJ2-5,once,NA,CASSPPGRETQYF,TGTGCCAGCTCACCCCCAGGTCGAGAGACCCAGTACTTC
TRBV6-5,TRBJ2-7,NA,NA,CASSYEEGAAYEQYF,TGTGCCAGCAGTTACGAAGAAGGAGCGGCCTACGAGCAGTACTTC
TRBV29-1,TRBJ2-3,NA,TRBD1,CSVDRGGGTDTQYF,TGCAGCGTTGATCGAGGGGGCGGCACAGATACGCAGTATTTT
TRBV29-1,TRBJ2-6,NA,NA,CSVEEYGYSGANVLTF,TGCAGCGTTGAAGAGTACGGGTACTCTGGGGCCAACGTCCTGACTTTC
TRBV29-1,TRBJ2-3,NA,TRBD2,CSVQAGGPTDTQYF,TGCAGCGTTCAAGCGGGAGGACCAACAGATACGCAGTATTTT
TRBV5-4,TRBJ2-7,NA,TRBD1,CASSQDRGLWEEQYF,TGTGCCAGCAGCCAGGACAGGGGGCTTTGGGAAGAGCAGTACTTC
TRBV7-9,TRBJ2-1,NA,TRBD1,CASSLQRRGLSNEQFF,TGTGCCAGCAGCCTCCAGCGCAGGGGGCTAAGCAATGAGCAGTTCTTC
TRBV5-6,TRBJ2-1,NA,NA,CASSFPQNNDEQFF,TGTGCCAGCAGCTTTCCACAGAACAACGATGAGCAGTTCTTC
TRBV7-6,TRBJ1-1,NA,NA,CASSLEATNTEAFF,TGTGCCAGCAGCTTAGAGGCAACTAACACTGAAGCTTTCTTT
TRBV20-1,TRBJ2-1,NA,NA,CSARGQYEQFF,TGCAGTGCTAGAGGACAATATGAGCAGTTCTTC
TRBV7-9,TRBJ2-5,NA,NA,CASSLVSVLKETQYF,TGTGCCAGCAGCTTAGTTTCGGTCCTGAAAGAGACCCAGTACTTC
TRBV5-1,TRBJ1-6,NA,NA,CASSLADGAANSPLHF,TGCGCCAGCAGCTTGGCCGATGGGGCTGCAAATTCACCCCTCCACTTT
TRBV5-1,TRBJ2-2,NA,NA,CASSYTPTGELFF,TGCGCCAGCAGCTATACACCTACCGGGGAGCTGTTTTTT
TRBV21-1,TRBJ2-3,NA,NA,CASSKAPRQGADTQYF,TGTGCCAGCAGCAAAGCCCCGCGACAGGGGGCAGATACGCAGTATTTT
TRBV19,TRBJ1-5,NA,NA,CASSVSGANQPQHF,TGTGCCAGTAGCGTCTCGGGGGCCAATCAGCCCCAGCATTTT
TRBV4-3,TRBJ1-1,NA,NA,CASSQAQGTKEAFF,TGCGCCAGCAGCCAAGCACAGGGAACGAAGGAAGCTTTCTTT
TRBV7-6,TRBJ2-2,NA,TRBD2,CASSYAGGGGTGELFF,TGTGCCAGCAGCTACGCCGGGGGGGGCGGGACCGGGGAGCTGTTTTTT
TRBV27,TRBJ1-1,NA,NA,CASSPGGVAFF,TGTGCCAGCAGTCCGGGGGGAGTAGCTTTCTTT
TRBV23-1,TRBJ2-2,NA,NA,CASSRSGNTGELFF,TGCGCCAGCAGTCGATCGGGAAACACCGGGGAGCTGTTTTTT
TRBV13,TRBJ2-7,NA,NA,CASSLGRASEGQYF,TGTGCCAGCAGCTTAGGCCGGGCTAGCGAAGGGCAGTACTTC
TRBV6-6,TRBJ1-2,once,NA,CASSPLVAGQGYTF,TGTGCCAGCAGCCCCCTGGTGGCAGGTCAAGGCTACACCTTC
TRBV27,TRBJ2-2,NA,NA,CASSPNTGELFF,TGTGCCAGCAGCCCCAACACCGGGGAGCTGTTTTTT
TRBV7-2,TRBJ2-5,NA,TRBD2,CASCLLAGGRETQYF,TGTGCCAGCTGCTTACTAGCGGGAGGGCGAGAGACCCAGTACTTC
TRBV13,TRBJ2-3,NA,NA,CASSLTRSGKSTDTQYF,TGTGCCAGCAGCTTAACCCGGAGCGGCAAGAGCACAGATACGCAGTATTTT
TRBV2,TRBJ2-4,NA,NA,CASSEDIGGTFLGIQYF,TGTGCCAGCAGTGAAGATATAGGGGGGACATTTTTGGGCATTCAGTACTTC
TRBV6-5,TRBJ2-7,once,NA,CASSYSDSGTLEQYF,TGTGCCAGCAGTTACTCGGACTCAGGGACCCTCGAGCAGTACTTC
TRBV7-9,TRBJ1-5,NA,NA,CASSLRGTVKHF,TGTGCCAGCAGCTTAAGGGGCACAGTGAAGCATTTT
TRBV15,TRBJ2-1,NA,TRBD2,CATSRVGGSDEQFF,TGTGCCACCAGCAGAGTGGGGGGGAGTGATGAGCAGTTCTTC
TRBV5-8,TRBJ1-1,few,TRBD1,CASSTRTGNTEAFF,TGTGCCAGCAGCACACGGACAGGGAACACTGAAGCTTTCTTT
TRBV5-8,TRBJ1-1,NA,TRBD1,CASSPSTGANTEAFF,TGTGCCAGCAGCCCTTCGACAGGGGCGAACACTGAAGCTTTCTTT
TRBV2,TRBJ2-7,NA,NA,CACLDVTTYEQYF,TGTGCCTGCCTGGACGTAACGACCTACGAGCAGTACTTC
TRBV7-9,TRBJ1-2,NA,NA,CASSLEPARITNYGYTF,TGTGCCAGCAGCTTAGAGCCAGCTAGGATTACTAACTATGGCTACACCTTC
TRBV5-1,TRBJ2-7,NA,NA,CASSLRTARYEQYF,TGCGCCAGCAGCTTGAGGACAGCCCGCTACGAGCAGTACTTC
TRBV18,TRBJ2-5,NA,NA,CASSTGGHETQYF,TGTGCCAGCTCGACCGGGGGTCACGAGACCCAGTACTTC